These 22 T cell receptor beta chains share one sample of origin, sequenced in a study of blood T cell repertoires in COVID-19. Sequencing used immunoSEQ multiplex PCR; TCRdb keeps in-frame clones, though not all of them. Here the sample spans about 47,000 clones, 80% to 85% being singletons. The sequencing sample was made of peripheral blood. The receptor source for this set is a man aged 60-69 years with active COVID-19.

A few counts support this clone. The chain recombines TRBV3-1 (or the pseudogene TRBV3-2) with TRBJ1-6; 9 positions agree with TRBD1. Per germline, CDR1 LGHDT and CDR2 YNNKEL (reference sequence). This CDR3 is 17 amino acids long. Trimming at V came to 0 bases and at J to 11 bases, leaving 11 bases not matched to a gene. The CDR3: CASSQEERGGTGTPLHF. Here the CDR3 DNA reads TGTGCCAGCAGCCAAGAAGAAAGGGGGGGGACAGGGACACCCCTCCACTTT.

This chain joins TRBV12-3 or TRBV12-4 and TRBJ2-7; maybe TRBD1 (5 bases). CDR3 length: 13 residues. V was shortened by 2 bases and J by 4 bases, with 9 bases between the two germline ends. The CDR3 is CASSLLRAYEQYF. The CDR3 region has the DNA TGTGCCAGCAGTTTACTCAGGGCGTACGAGCAGTACTTC.

The chain joins TRBV6-5 to TRBJ1-6; no clear D gene. V was clipped by 4 bases and J by 2 bases, with 6 bases between them. CDR1 and CDR2 from the germline V gene are MNHEY and SVGAGI. This CDR3 is built from 14 residues. In DNA form, the CDR3 reads TGTGCCAGCAGTTCGGGTCCCTATAATTCACCCCTCCACTTT. It encodes CASSSGPYNSPLHF.

The chain has TRBV12-3 or TRBV12-4 and TRBJ2-7; D is unclear. V was shortened by 6 bases and J by 3 bases, with 6 bases between the two germline ends. This CDR3 has 11 residues. CDR3 DNA: TGTGCCAGCAGCTCGGGCTACGAGCAGTACTTC. As protein: CASSSGYEQYF.

V is TRBV6-1 and J is TRBJ2-7; D uncertain. Germline values: CDR1 MNHNS, CDR2 SASEGT. The CDR3 extends over 12 amino acids. V was shortened by 2 bases and J by 7 bases, with 9 bases between the two germline ends. This CDR3 is CASSERGKEQYF. The CDR3 nucleotides read TGTGCCAGCAGTGAACGAGGAAAGGAGCAGTACTTC.

The chain uses TRBV19 and TRBJ1-3; D ambiguous. From germline, CDR1 is LNHDA and CDR2 SQIVND (reference sequence). The CDR3 has 15 residues. Trimming removed 7 bases from V and 4 bases from J, with 17 bases in between. The CDR3 sequence is CASTPGAAPGNTIYF. The CDR3 bases are TGTGCCAGTACCCCCGGAGCCGCACCGGGAAACACCATATATTTT.

The V call is TRBV20-1, the J call TRBJ1-2; no definite D call. V was shortened by 6 bases and J by 5 bases, with 10 bases between the two germline ends. This CDR3 spans 11 amino acids. Germline CDR1 is DFQATT and CDR2 is SNEGSKA (reference sequence). The CDR3 nucleotides are TGCAGTGCCTCTCGGAGTTATGGCTACACCTTC. Encoded protein: CSASRSYGYTF.

This clone came up once. The V and J genes are TRBV5-1 and TRBJ2-1, with D perhaps TRBD2 (6 bases). Germline V lookup: CDR1 SGHRS, CDR2 YFSETQ. Trimming left V 3 bases short and J 8 bases short, with 15 bases between. The CDR3 totals 14 residues. The CDR3 DNA is TGCGCCAGCAGCTCGGGGACTGGAGGGGATGAGCAGTTCTTC. Translating gives CASSSGTGGDEQFF.

The chain uses TRBV7-9 and TRBJ2-4, with 9 bases fitting TRBD2. This CDR3 is built from 16 residues. The V and J ends lost 3 bases and 6 bases, in that order; junction bases with no gene match: 9. Germline CDR1 SEHNR, CDR2 FQNEAQ (reference sequence). The CDR3 bases are TGTGCCAGCAGCTTGCGGAGTCCGGGACTAGCAAACATTCAGTACTTC. Protein: CASSLRSPGLANIQYF.

The CDR3 nucleotides are TGTGCCAGCAGCTTAGTAGCATACGAGCAGTACTTC. It is translated as CASSLVAYEQYF. The chain combines TRBV7-2 with TRBJ2-7, with unresolved D. The CDR3 spans 12 residues. Per the germline V gene, CDR1 is SGHTA and CDR2 is FQGNSA. Trimming shortened V by 1 base and J by 4 bases, and 5 bases separated the two germline ends.

The chain joins TRBV5-1 to TRBJ2-2, with a tentative D call TRBD1 (7 bases). Germline CDR1 is SGHRS and CDR2 is YFSETQ. V dropped 2 bases and J dropped 4 bases, with 12 bases sitting between them. This CDR3 comprises 15 residues. The DNA for the CDR3 is TGCGCCAGCAGCTTAAGGCAGGGGGGCACCGGGGAGCTGTTTTTT. It specifies CASSLRQGGTGELFF.

The chain is built from TRBV10-3 and TRBJ2-1, with 9 bases identical to TRBD2. Per the germline V gene, CDR1 is ENHRY and CDR2 is SYGVKD. With 6 bases clipped from V and 4 bases from J, the junction kept 7 bases outside the gene matches. The CDR3 has 15 residues. The CDR3 protein is CAIRPLAGSYNEQFF. CDR3 in DNA: TGTGCCATCAGGCCCCTAGCGGGGAGTTACAATGAGCAGTTCTTC.

The CDR3 sequence: CASSRGPYNEQFF. In DNA, the CDR3 is TGTGCCAGTAGTAGGGGGCCTTACAATGAGCAGTTCTTC. V and J are TRBV19 and TRBJ2-1; a possible D gene is TRBD1 (6 bases). This CDR3 is 13 amino acids long. Germline V gene data show CDR1 as LNHDA and CDR2 as SQIVND (reference sequence). V was trimmed by 4 bases and J by 4 bases, leaving 8 bases between them.

This chain connects TRBV19 to TRBJ2-1; TRBD2 aligns across 13 bases. Per germline, CDR1 LNHDA and CDR2 SQIVND (reference sequence). This CDR3 is 17 amino acids long. V lost 6 bases, J lost 2 bases, and 7 bases stayed unmatched. This CDR3 is CASSRTSGGLAYNEQFF. CDR3 nucleotide sequence: TGTGCCAGTAGCCGGACTAGCGGGGGCCTGGCCTACAATGAGCAGTTCTTC.

The rearrangement links TRBV29-1 to TRBJ2-7, with D possibly TRBD1 on 5 matching bases. This CDR3 spans 12 amino acids. V lost 6 bases and J lost 3, with 12 bases in between. Germline V gene data show CDR1 as SQVTM and CDR2 as ANQGSEA. The CDR3 DNA reads as TGCAGCGTCACTTCCCAGGGCTACGAGCAGTACTTC. It yields the protein CSVTSQGYEQYF.

The J gene is TRBJ1-2, the V gene TRBV6-5, with D uncertain. Between the trimmed V and J ends, which lost 1 base and 3 bases, there was a span of 9 bases. The CDR3 sequence is 14 residues long. CDR1 and CDR2 from the germline V gene are MNHEY and SVGAGI. CDR3 nucleotides: TGTGCCAGCAGTTACTACATGGGAGACTATGGCTACACCTTC. Residues: CASSYYMGDYGYTF.

The chain employs TRBV6-2 or TRBV6-3 and TRBJ2-3; 7 nucleotides align to TRBD1. The ends lost 5 bases at V and 4 bases at J; junction bases unmatched: 9. Germline V gives CDR1 MNHEY, CDR2 SVGEGT. The CDR3 loop spans 15 amino acids. CDR3 in amino acids: CASSNQGEKADTQYF. In DNA, the CDR3 is TGTGCCAGCAGTAACCAGGGGGAGAAGGCAGATACGCAGTATTTT.

V and J are TRBV19 and TRBJ2-3, with a tentative D call TRBD1 (6 bases). Per the germline V gene, CDR1 is LNHDA and CDR2 is SQIVND (reference sequence). The CDR3 covers 13 residues. The ends were cut back, 7 bases at V and 2 bases at J, with 10 bases in the middle. CDR3 amino acids: CASMDRNTDTQYF. The CDR3 DNA reads TGTGCCAGTATGGACAGAAACACAGATACGCAGTATTTT.

This chain joins TRBV6-4 and TRBJ2-1, with a possible D match to TRBD1 (6 bases). Germline-derived CDR1 and CDR2 are MRHNA and SNTAGT. V lost 4 bases and J 8 bases, leaving 18 bases between the germline ends. The length of the CDR3 is 15 residues. CDR3 residues: CASSAEQGVGYEQFF. CDR3 nucleotide sequence: TGTGCCAGCAGTGCAGAACAGGGTGTGGGCTATGAGCAGTTCTTC.

This clone came up a few times. Different DNA sequences within this sample yield the same CDR3. The chain joins TRBV5-1 to TRBJ2-5, with TRBD1 as a possible D gene (7 bases). The CDR3 extends over 12 amino acids. Germline V gene lookup returns CDR1 SGHRS and CDR2 YFSETQ. V was pared by 5 bases and J by 5 bases, with 10 bases between. The CDR3 DNA follows: TGCGCCAGCAGGCAGGGGGGTGAGACCCAGTACTTC. Its translation is CASRQGGETQYF.

This chain uses TRBV7-9 with TRBJ2-7; D may be TRBD2 (5 bases). There are 15 residues in the CDR3. V lost 1 base and J 3 bases, leaving 13 bases between the germline ends. Germline values: CDR1 SEHNR, CDR2 FQNEAQ (reference sequence). CDR3 loop: CASSLGVYGSYEQYF. In DNA form, the CDR3 reads TGTGCCAGCAGCTTAGGCGTTTATGGGAGCTACGAGCAGTACTTC.

This chain links TRBV6-7 with TRBJ1-6; 7 bases fit TRBD1. TRBV6-7 is noted as an ORF with a role that remains uncertain. The V segment lost 7 bases and the J segment 6 bases; nucleotides outside the gene matches: 9. The CDR3 is 15 residues long. CDR3 DNA sequence: TGTGCCAGCACCGCCCTCAGGGGGACTAATTCACCCCTCCACTTT. This codes for CASTALRGTNSPLHF.